The clone carrying this T cell receptor beta chain was seen a few times. The source of the sample is a study of metastatic and nonmetastatic thyroid tumors. No patient received treatment before thyroid surgery. With MiXCR, TCRdb called clones anew from the PCR reads. Of roughly 18,000 clones listed, around 30% are singletons. The TCR originated in a female donor with papillary thyroid cancer or a benign thyroid nodule (not recorded which). Some clones in this sample may be carry-over from other donors' samples. Sequenced: tumor tissue.

Written as DNA, the CDR3 is TGTGCCACCCATCTAGAACATCGCTACACCTTC. Translation: CATHLEHRYTF. The V and J genes are TRBV19 and TRBJ1-2; D remains unclear. Germline CDR1 is LNHDA and CDR2 is SQIVND (reference sequence). CDR3 length: 11 amino acids. V was pared by 10 bases and J by 9 bases, with 15 bases between. The variable domain in full, with the rest retrieved from reference TRBV19 and TRBJ1-2, is DGGITQSPKYLFRKEGQNVTLSCEQNLNHDAMYWYRQDPGQGLRLIYYSQIVNDFQKGDIAEGYSVSREKKESFPLTVTSAQKNPTAFYLCATHLEHRYTFGSGTRLTVV.